The present T cell receptor (beta chain) was sequenced within a study of human T cells and chemical hapten exposure. This CDR3 is built from 15 residues. Germline lookup yields CDR1 KGHSH and CDR2 LQKENI. The ends were cut back, 1 base at V and 2 bases at J, with 8 bases in the middle. A single record per CDR3 protein comes from TCRdb applying MiXCR to the RACE reads. Of about 360,000 distinct CDR3 sequences listed, more than 4.5% are singletons. This clonotype was seen ten or more times. This sample's time point: patch test 1, 2 weeks after DPC sensitization. Noted treatment: therapeutic diphenylcyclopropenone sensitization with weekly scalp DPC.

Sequenced material: whole blood, taken in connection with sensitization to the hapten diphenylcyclopropenone (DPC). J is TRBJ1-4 and V is TRBV18, with D possibly matching TRBD1 (5 bases). This TCR came from a woman in her forties or fifties with alopecia areata. Some clones in this sample may be carry-over from other donors' samples. CDR3 in amino acids: CASSPQQATNEKLFF. In nucleotides, the CDR3 is TGTGCCAGCTCACCACAACAGGCGACTAATGAAAAACTGTTTTTT.